This T cell receptor (beta chain) stems from a study of CD8+ T cells in alopecia areata. Study outcomes and limitations: More clonal than normal scalp was lesional scalp, particularly alopecia totalis/universalis. Scalp sequencing also captures normal skin's resident alphabeta T cells.

The treatment: oral pan-JAK inhibitor, 5-10 mg twice daily. It was from alopecia areata patients that lesional scalp punch biopsies and peripheral blood were collected. The researchers isolated CD4+ and CD8+ T cells from PBMCs by sorting. CDR1 is SNHLY and CDR2 is FYNNEI in the germline V gene. The CDR3 is made up of 15 amino acids. V gave up 2 bases and J gave up 4 bases, with 14 bases separating them. Concerning this clone: Its antigen is unknown.

Extraction and reverse transcription of RNA yielded cDNA as the sequencing template. The table came from immunoSEQ multiplex PCR; TCRdb's copy has only in-frame clones and leaves some out. The sample carries around 190,000 clones, about three fifths recorded once. The TCR originated in a human donor with alopecia areata. V gene TRBV2 combines with J gene TRBJ1-1; D gene uncertain. The material was CD4+ T cells sorted from blood, obtained at week 49, from a patient treated with tofacitinib. CDR3 in DNA: TGTGCCAGCAGTGAAACTGAGGCCATGGGCACTGAAGCTTTCTTT. Protein product: CASSETEAMGTEAFF.